Listed below are T cell receptor beta chains from one sample, sequenced in a study of CD8 T cells in ankylosing spondylitis. From the 5' RACE reads, TCRdb called clonotypes with MiXCR, one entry per CDR3 protein. The repertoire holds fewer than 250,000 distinct CDR3 sequences, with roughly a third as singletons. Sequences were obtained from blood, either unsorted or a sorted T cell fraction (not recorded which). The receptor set was obtained from a male donor with ankylosing spondylitis or in good health (not recorded which). CDR3s include the opening cysteine and the closing phenylalanine or tryptophan. Fields, in order: clone size, V gene, D gene, J gene, CDR3 DNA, CDR3 protein. The D gene is left open where the match is weak. Clone size appears in some rows only: once, few, many, or a class for an expanded clone.

abundance: -
v_gene: TRBV6-5
d_gene: -
j_gene: TRBJ1-3
CDR3nt: TGTGCCAGCAGTTACTCCTATTTTGGAAGAGTTCGGGGAGGAAACACCATATATTTT
CDR3aa: CASSYSYFGRVRGGNTIYF

abundance: once
v_gene: TRBV7-2
d_gene: -
j_gene: TRBJ2-1
CDR3nt: TGTGCCATCAGCGCGCCTGACTTCAATGAGCAGTTCTTC
CDR3aa: CAISAPDFNEQFF

abundance: -
v_gene: TRBV9
d_gene: -
j_gene: TRBJ2-5
CDR3nt: TGTGCCAGCAGCGTAGAAGGAGGCTACCAAGAGACCCAGTACTTC
CDR3aa: CASSVEGGYQETQYF

abundance: -
v_gene: TRBV20-1
d_gene: -
j_gene: TRBJ1-6
CDR3nt: TGCAGTGCTAGAGAGGGTGGGTCAGGGATTTCACCCCTCCACTTT
CDR3aa: CSAREGGSGISPLHF

abundance: few
v_gene: TRBV12-3/TRBV12-4
d_gene: -
j_gene: TRBJ1-3
CDR3nt: TGTGCCAGCAGAGGACTGCGTATGGGAGGAAACACCATATATTTT
CDR3aa: CASRGLRMGGNTIYF

abundance: few
v_gene: TRBV7-8
d_gene: -
j_gene: TRBJ2-3
CDR3nt: TGTGCCAGCAGCTTAGCCCCGCCCAGGGCTAACACGCAGTATTTT
CDR3aa: CASSLAPPRANTQYF

abundance: -
v_gene: TRBV7-9
d_gene: TRBD2
j_gene: TRBJ2-1
CDR3nt: TGTGCCAGCAGCTCCGGGGGGAAGAATGAGCAGTTCTTC
CDR3aa: CASSSGGKNEQFF

abundance: -
v_gene: TRBV5-1
d_gene: -
j_gene: TRBJ2-3
CDR3nt: TGCGCCAGCAGCTTGGGGGCCCGTGCTAGCACAGATACGCAGTATTTT
CDR3aa: CASSLGARASTDTQYF

abundance: -
v_gene: TRBV10-3
d_gene: -
j_gene: TRBJ2-7
CDR3nt: TGTGCCATCACCCAAGACAGGAACTCCTACGAGCAGTACTTC
CDR3aa: CAITQDRNSYEQYF

abundance: few
v_gene: TRBV2
d_gene: -
j_gene: TRBJ2-7
CDR3nt: TGTGCCAGCAGTGAAAGCAGGGGCTACGAGCAGTACTTC
CDR3aa: CASSESRGYEQYF

abundance: -
v_gene: TRBV12-3/TRBV12-4
d_gene: -
j_gene: TRBJ2-1
CDR3nt: TGTGCCAGCAGGGGCTACAATGAGCAGTTCTTC
CDR3aa: CASRGYNEQFF

abundance: few
v_gene: TRBV12-3/TRBV12-4
d_gene: -
j_gene: TRBJ2-5
CDR3nt: TGTGCCAGCAACCTCCGAGGTGTGGGGTACCAAGAGACCCAGTACTTC
CDR3aa: CASNLRGVGYQETQYF

abundance: -
v_gene: TRBV7-2
d_gene: TRBD1
j_gene: TRBJ1-2
CDR3nt: TGTGCCAGCAGCTCGACAGGGCATTATGGCTACACCTTC
CDR3aa: CASSSTGHYGYTF

abundance: few
v_gene: TRBV27
d_gene: -
j_gene: TRBJ2-7
CDR3nt: TGTGCCAGCAGTCCCTACGACGGATACGAGCAGTACTTC
CDR3aa: CASSPYDGYEQYF

abundance: -
v_gene: TRBV20-1
d_gene: -
j_gene: TRBJ2-1
CDR3nt: TGCAGTGCTAGCCCCCCTTCCAGCCACAATGAGCAGTTCTTC
CDR3aa: CSASPPSSHNEQFF

abundance: -
v_gene: TRBV6-5
d_gene: -
j_gene: TRBJ2-3
CDR3nt: TGTGCCAGCAGTTACCTGGGGGGCCTTGGAGATACGCAGTATTTT
CDR3aa: CASSYLGGLGDTQYF

abundance: few
v_gene: TRBV7-9
d_gene: -
j_gene: TRBJ1-1
CDR3nt: TGTGCCAGCAGCCCAAATAATGTCGAAGCTTTCTTT
CDR3aa: CASSPNNVEAFF

abundance: few
v_gene: TRBV5-1
d_gene: TRBD2
j_gene: TRBJ2-1
CDR3nt: TGCGCCAGCAGCTTGACTCTAGCGGGAAAGTACAATGAGCAGTTCTTC
CDR3aa: CASSLTLAGKYNEQFF

abundance: -
v_gene: TRBV20-1
d_gene: -
j_gene: TRBJ2-1
CDR3nt: TGCAGTGCCCACAATGGGGGACAAAAAAACAATGAGCAGTTCTTC
CDR3aa: CSAHNGGQKNNEQFF

abundance: few
v_gene: TRBV27
d_gene: -
j_gene: TRBJ1-1
CDR3nt: TGTGCCAGTTGGGGGGGACGTGGGGCTTTCTTT
CDR3aa: CASWGGRGAFF

abundance: few
v_gene: TRBV9
d_gene: -
j_gene: TRBJ1-6
CDR3nt: TGTGCCAGCAGCGTAGCCCTGGATTCACCCCTCCACTTT
CDR3aa: CASSVALDSPLHF

abundance: few
v_gene: TRBV28
d_gene: -
j_gene: TRBJ2-2
CDR3nt: TGTGCCAGCAGTTTCCCTCAACCAAGCCGCGCTGGGGAGCTGTTTTTT
CDR3aa: CASSFPQPSRAGELFF

abundance: few
v_gene: TRBV15
d_gene: -
j_gene: TRBJ2-1
CDR3nt: TGTGCCACCAGCACTACCTACAATGAGCAGTTCTTC
CDR3aa: CATSTTYNEQFF

abundance: few
v_gene: TRBV29-1
d_gene: -
j_gene: TRBJ1-3
CDR3nt: TGCAGCGTTGAAAGCCTCTCCTCTGGAAACACCATATATTTT
CDR3aa: CSVESLSSGNTIYF

abundance: many
v_gene: TRBV27
d_gene: TRBD1
j_gene: TRBJ2-7
CDR3nt: TGTGCCAGCAGTTTATCGACAGGGACCGAGCAGTACTTC
CDR3aa: CASSLSTGTEQYF

abundance: -
v_gene: TRBV7-8
d_gene: -
j_gene: TRBJ2-1
CDR3nt: TGTGCCAGCAGCCAGCCCGGGACCCAATATGAGCAGTTCTTC
CDR3aa: CASSQPGTQYEQFF

abundance: -
v_gene: TRBV7-6
d_gene: -
j_gene: TRBJ1-3
CDR3nt: TGTGCCAGCAGCTCCGCCCTAGTTATGGGAAACACCATATATTTT
CDR3aa: CASSSALVMGNTIYF

abundance: -
v_gene: TRBV7-9
d_gene: TRBD2
j_gene: TRBJ2-1
CDR3nt: TGTGCCAGCAGATACGGACTAGCGGGGGACAATGAGCAGTTCTTC
CDR3aa: CASRYGLAGDNEQFF

abundance: -
v_gene: TRBV5-4
d_gene: TRBD1
j_gene: TRBJ2-1
CDR3nt: TGTGCCAGCAATAAGGGACAGGGGGGCGACAATGAGCAGTTCTTC
CDR3aa: CASNKGQGGDNEQFF

abundance: -
v_gene: TRBV12-3/TRBV12-4
d_gene: TRBD1
j_gene: TRBJ2-3
CDR3nt: TGTGCCAGCAGTACCCACAGGGGGACTGTCACAGATACGCAGTATTTT
CDR3aa: CASSTHRGTVTDTQYF

abundance: -
v_gene: TRBV25-1
d_gene: -
j_gene: TRBJ2-5
CDR3nt: TGTGCCAGCAGTGAATTTCGGGATCGGGAGACCCAGTACTTC
CDR3aa: CASSEFRDRETQYF

abundance: -
v_gene: TRBV12-3/TRBV12-4
d_gene: -
j_gene: TRBJ2-7
CDR3nt: TGTGCCAGCAGCCCCAGAGGGGGGGGTACGGCAGAGCAGTACTTC
CDR3aa: CASSPRGGGTAEQYF

abundance: -
v_gene: TRBV9
d_gene: -
j_gene: TRBJ2-7
CDR3nt: TGTGCCAGCAGCGTATACGGGGGGCCTCTTGTCGAGCAGTACTTC
CDR3aa: CASSVYGGPLVEQYF

abundance: -
v_gene: TRBV5-6
d_gene: TRBD1
j_gene: TRBJ2-7
CDR3nt: TGTGCCAGCAGCTTTTGGACAGGCAACTACGAGCAGTACTTC
CDR3aa: CASSFWTGNYEQYF

abundance: -
v_gene: TRBV12-3/TRBV12-4
d_gene: TRBD1
j_gene: TRBJ1-1
CDR3nt: TGTGCCAGCAGTCCACGACGGACAGGGGAAGCTTTCTTT
CDR3aa: CASSPRRTGEAFF

abundance: few
v_gene: TRBV20-1
d_gene: -
j_gene: TRBJ2-5
CDR3nt: TGCAGTGCTAGCTACAGCGGTTGGAACCGAGAGACCCAGTACTTC
CDR3aa: CSASYSGWNRETQYF

abundance: -
v_gene: TRBV4-1
d_gene: -
j_gene: TRBJ1-1
CDR3nt: TGCGCCAGCAGCCCGGTTGGGGGCGGGAAGGGCGACGACACTGAAGCTTTCTTT
CDR3aa: CASSPVGGGKGDDTEAFF

abundance: -
v_gene: TRBV12-3/TRBV12-4
d_gene: -
j_gene: TRBJ2-7
CDR3nt: TGTGCCAGCAGCCTTGGGCAGGCGCTTGCCTACGAGCAGTACTTC
CDR3aa: CASSLGQALAYEQYF

abundance: many
v_gene: TRBV29-1
d_gene: TRBD2
j_gene: TRBJ2-3
CDR3nt: TGCAGCGTTGAAGGGTCCGGGGGGGCGGGCACAGATACGCAGTATTTT
CDR3aa: CSVEGSGGAGTDTQYF

abundance: -
v_gene: TRBV20-1
d_gene: -
j_gene: TRBJ2-7
CDR3nt: TGCAGTGCTAGGGTGGCAGGGCAAAACGAGCAGTACTTC
CDR3aa: CSARVAGQNEQYF

abundance: -
v_gene: TRBV4-2
d_gene: -
j_gene: TRBJ2-7
CDR3nt: TGTGCCAGCAGCCAAGATGGAGGACTACCCTCCTACGAGCAGTACTTC
CDR3aa: CASSQDGGLPSYEQYF

abundance: -
v_gene: TRBV5-8
d_gene: -
j_gene: TRBJ1-4
CDR3nt: TGTGCCAGCAGCTTGGCCGGGGGACACACTAATGAAAAACTGTTTTTT
CDR3aa: CASSLAGGHTNEKLFF

abundance: -
v_gene: TRBV20-1
d_gene: -
j_gene: TRBJ2-7
CDR3nt: TGCAGTGCTAGATTCGGGGCAGCTAGCTCCTACGAGCAGTACTTC
CDR3aa: CSARFGAASSYEQYF

abundance: few
v_gene: TRBV28
d_gene: -
j_gene: TRBJ2-7
CDR3nt: TGTGCCAGCAGTCCCCTAGTCGACTACGAGCAGTACTTC
CDR3aa: CASSPLVDYEQYF

abundance: -
v_gene: TRBV13
d_gene: -
j_gene: TRBJ1-1
CDR3nt: TGTGCCAGCAGCTTAAAGTATCTGGGTCTAAAGTCGGAAGCTTTCTTT
CDR3aa: CASSLKYLGLKSEAFF

abundance: -
v_gene: TRBV20-1
d_gene: -
j_gene: TRBJ2-3
CDR3nt: TGCAGTGCTAGAGATGTGGGAATGGGCACAGATACGCAGTATTTT
CDR3aa: CSARDVGMGTDTQYF

abundance: once
v_gene: TRBV20-1
d_gene: TRBD2
j_gene: TRBJ2-5
CDR3nt: TGCAGTGCCCCCCTGGGGGGGAAAGAGACCCAGTACTTC
CDR3aa: CSAPLGGKETQYF

abundance: once
v_gene: TRBV5-1
d_gene: TRBD1
j_gene: TRBJ2-3
CDR3nt: TGCGCCAGCAGCTTGCGACAGGGCCTCACAGATACGCAGTATTTT
CDR3aa: CASSLRQGLTDTQYF

abundance: -
v_gene: TRBV9
d_gene: TRBD1
j_gene: TRBJ2-7
CDR3nt: TGTGCCAGCAGCCCCCGGACAGGGAGTTTCTACGAGCAGTACTTC
CDR3aa: CASSPRTGSFYEQYF

abundance: few
v_gene: TRBV29-1
d_gene: -
j_gene: TRBJ2-1
CDR3nt: TGCAGCGTTGAAGATGTGGGTTACAATGAGCAGTTCTTC
CDR3aa: CSVEDVGYNEQFF

abundance: -
v_gene: TRBV10-3
d_gene: -
j_gene: TRBJ2-7
CDR3nt: TGTGCCATCAAGTCACTTACTTACGAGCAGTACTTC
CDR3aa: CAIKSLTYEQYF

abundance: few
v_gene: TRBV12-3/TRBV12-4
d_gene: -
j_gene: TRBJ2-7
CDR3nt: TGTGCCAGCAGCATCGGGGTGGGGACTCACTCCTACGAGCAGTACTTC
CDR3aa: CASSIGVGTHSYEQYF

abundance: few
v_gene: TRBV29-1
d_gene: TRBD1
j_gene: TRBJ2-3
CDR3nt: TGCAGCGTTCCGGGACAGGGCGCAGATACGCAGTATTTT
CDR3aa: CSVPGQGADTQYF